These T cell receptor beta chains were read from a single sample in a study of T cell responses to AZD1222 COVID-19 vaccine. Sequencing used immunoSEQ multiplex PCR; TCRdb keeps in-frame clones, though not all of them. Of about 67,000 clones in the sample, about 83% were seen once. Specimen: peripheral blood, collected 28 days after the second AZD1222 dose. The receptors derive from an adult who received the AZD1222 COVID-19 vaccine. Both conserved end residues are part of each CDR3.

CASSPVRSPGYEQYF,15,TRBV5-1,TRBJ2-7
CASSLGQGRVNTEAFF,16,TRBV5-1,TRBJ1-1
CASSPSGTGDQPQHF,15,TRBV18,TRBJ1-5
CATTDRGEEKLFF,13,TRBV7-9,TRBJ1-4
CASSYSREHEAFF,13,TRBV6-5,TRBJ1-1
CASSPRSWASYNEQFF,16,TRBV11-2,TRBJ2-1
CATSDLVIPGGPLHF,15,TRBV24-1,TRBJ1-6
CASSIRTGKTGNTIYF,16,TRBV5-4,TRBJ1-3
CASSGNPRGAYEQYF,15,TRBV4-1,TRBJ2-7
CASTPSAASGGPYEQYF,17,TRBV27,TRBJ2-7
CASSLEQDYSYEQYF,15,TRBV5-5,TRBJ2-7
CASSEWPRGYGHNEQFF,17,TRBV6-1,TRBJ2-1
CASSGDDYSNQPQHF,15,TRBV6-2/TRBV6-3,TRBJ1-5
CASRDHSRPDTQYF,14,TRBV2,TRBJ2-3
CASSLDRDSYGYTF,14,TRBV10-2,TRBJ1-2
CASSIRSGGVGTEAFF,16,TRBV19,TRBJ1-1
CASSLDQGGQPQHF,14,TRBV7-2,TRBJ1-5
CASAEGVGTIEEDDVLGYTF,20,TRBV5-1,TRBJ1-2
CASSPPRGNRETGELFF,17,TRBV28,TRBJ2-2
CASKEGANTGELFF,14,TRBV19,TRBJ2-2
CASRPITDTEAFF,13,TRBV12-3/TRBV12-4,TRBJ1-1
CASSFGTASGNQPQHF,16,TRBV5-1,TRBJ1-5
CASSLYESPNGYTF,14,TRBV7-2,TRBJ1-2
CASSPFRTGLGEAFF,15,TRBV7-8,TRBJ1-1
CASSPSAGVTEAFF,14,TRBV3-1/TRBV3-2,TRBJ1-1
CASSLGRSSGTNNSPLHF,18,TRBV5-1,TRBJ1-6
CASSQNRVLETQYF,14,TRBV4-2,TRBJ2-5
CASRSQGAYNEQFF,14,TRBV19,TRBJ2-1
CASSLVERPPQYF,13,TRBV5-1,TRBJ2-3
CAISETANTEAFF,13,TRBV10-3,TRBJ1-1
CASSSRDRGYTF,12,TRBV6-5,TRBJ1-2
CASSEIYNTEAFF,13,TRBV6-1,TRBJ1-1
CASTGGGEQYF,11,TRBV11-2,TRBJ2-7
CASSRGDRLNEKLFF,15,TRBV5-1,TRBJ1-4
CASSSGTGRSYEQYF,15,TRBV5-6,TRBJ2-7
CASSVNFNQPQHF,13,TRBV9,TRBJ1-5
CASGPMGDNQPQHF,14,TRBV25-1,TRBJ1-5
CASSDGQGSYGYTF,14,TRBV6-4,TRBJ1-2
CSDWDPGQGRQETQYF,16,TRBV29-1,TRBJ2-5
CASSLNSGNTGELFF,15,TRBV7-2,TRBJ2-2
CASSLNRDKTSPLHF,15,TRBV5-1,TRBJ1-6
CATSRITSPDTQYF,14,TRBV15,TRBJ2-3
CASSLGRQGGRTNEKLFF,18,TRBV11-3,TRBJ1-4
CASSLMTGAVPNNEQFF,17,TRBV5-6,TRBJ2-1
CAIRERSTEAFF,12,TRBV10-3,TRBJ1-1
CASSLDRDNSPLHF,14,TRBV7-2,TRBJ1-6
CASSPGQGEVDTQYF,15,TRBV7-6,TRBJ2-3
CASSPGGSAGYNEQFF,16,TRBV5-1,TRBJ2-1
CASSLDGFHRNEQFF,15,TRBV6-4,TRBJ2-1
CASSLGTSGNTEAFF,15,TRBV27,TRBJ1-1
CASSPKYGQGGEKLFF,16,TRBV7-9,TRBJ1-4
CASSQVIGGGGYTF,14,TRBV4-1,TRBJ1-2
CASSYRGGGQPQHF,14,TRBV6-6,TRBJ1-5
CASSPPVTNEKLFF,14,TRBV3-1/TRBV3-2,TRBJ1-4
CASGLLIRTLRGYNEQFF,18,TRBV12-5,TRBJ2-1
CASSPSYWDQGGVQPQHF,18,TRBV18,TRBJ1-5
CSASAGLNTEAFF,13,TRBV20-1,TRBJ1-1
CASSSTSWEQYF,12,TRBV5-1,TRBJ2-7
CAWSVGVGHYGYTF,14,TRBV30,TRBJ1-2
CASSSQTGLGEQYF,14,TRBV28,TRBJ2-7